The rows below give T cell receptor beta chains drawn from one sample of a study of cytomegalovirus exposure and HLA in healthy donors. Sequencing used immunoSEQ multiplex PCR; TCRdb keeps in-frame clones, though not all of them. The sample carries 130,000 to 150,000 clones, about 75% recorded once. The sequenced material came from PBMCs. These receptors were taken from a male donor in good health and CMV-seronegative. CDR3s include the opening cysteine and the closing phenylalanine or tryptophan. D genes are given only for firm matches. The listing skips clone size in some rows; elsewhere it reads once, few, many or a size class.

CASSVTGAGELFF,TRBD1,NA,TRBJ2-2,TRBV9
CSVGSSMTDQPQHF,NA,NA,TRBJ1-5,TRBV29-1
CASSERQGYNEQFF,NA,NA,TRBJ2-1,TRBV2
CAGMGGTNEKLFF,NA,NA,TRBJ1-4,TRBV2
CASSPLSPGTYNEQFF,NA,once,TRBJ2-1,TRBV18
CAWELGGAGETQYF,NA,NA,TRBJ2-5,TRBV30
CASSQDLRSLPDTQYF,NA,NA,TRBJ2-3,TRBV4-3
CASSPGQGGGQPQHF,TRBD1,NA,TRBJ1-5,TRBV18
CASSDSYSRRGTGELFF,NA,NA,TRBJ2-2,TRBV6-4
CASSQEVGAALYGYTF,NA,NA,TRBJ1-2,TRBV4-3
CASSALGETEAFF,NA,NA,TRBJ1-1,TRBV7-9
CASRTQGLASSGNTIYF,NA,NA,TRBJ1-3,TRBV6-8
CASSQSMTGSYEQYF,TRBD1,once,NA,TRBV4-1
CAWRGKGQGSGANVLTF,NA,NA,TRBJ2-6,TRBV30
CASSSRTSGGSTDTQYF,TRBD2,NA,TRBJ2-3,TRBV11-3
CASKVKGQGALSGELFF,TRBD1,NA,TRBJ2-2,TRBV5-1
CASSPGRDSYGYTF,TRBD1,NA,TRBJ1-2,TRBV18
CASSPGLFTDTQYF,NA,NA,TRBJ2-3,TRBV4-1
CASSPTGGRRGEQFF,TRBD1,NA,TRBJ2-1,TRBV7-7
CASGAIYGYTF,NA,NA,TRBJ1-2,TRBV6-6
CAWAPGSGGYTF,NA,NA,TRBJ1-2,TRBV30
CASSGTGSRYGYTF,TRBD1,NA,TRBJ1-2,TRBV7-8
CASSRYRGAGDEQYF,NA,NA,TRBJ2-7,TRBV19
CASSIAVSGTSVREQFF,TRBD2,NA,TRBJ2-1,TRBV19
CASSLESNGYGYTF,NA,NA,TRBJ1-2,TRBV5-1
CASRRGGQETQYF,NA,NA,TRBJ2-5,TRBV11-2
CASSIARANTGELFF,NA,NA,TRBJ2-2,TRBV19
CASSDGGGRNEKLFF,NA,NA,TRBJ1-4,TRBV6-1
CASSLSRGNYGYTF,NA,NA,TRBJ1-2,TRBV27
CAWSVLGATQYF,NA,NA,TRBJ2-5,TRBV30
CASNRQVPGELFF,NA,NA,TRBJ2-2,TRBV7-2
CASSKPGQGGYTF,TRBD1,NA,TRBJ1-2,TRBV19
CASSAGTTWGYTF,NA,NA,TRBJ1-2,TRBV9
CASSQSSGAGGEQYF,TRBD2,few,TRBJ2-7,TRBV7-2
CASSSSGGAADTQYF,TRBD2,NA,TRBJ2-3,TRBV7-2
CASSSGGRTGEGCCSYNEQFF,NA,few,TRBJ2-1,TRBV21-1
CASSLTGQAANEKLFF,TRBD1,NA,TRBJ1-4,TRBV5-1